Sequencing of this T cell receptor beta chain was carried out in a study of T cell responses to AZD1222 COVID-19 vaccine. Study results and limitations: Among the donors, most were white British and more were female, and clonal diversity was possibly underestimated.

With regard to this clone: Antigen unknown.

The repertoire was sequenced with immunoSEQ multiplex PCR; TCRdb's copy has only in-frame clones and lacks some. This sample has 150,000 or so clones, with roughly nine tenths found just once. CDR3 length equals 15 residues. V shed 4 bases, J shed 4 bases, and the junction held 5 bases outside the gene matches. Germline CDR1 reads SNHLY; CDR2 reads FYNNEI. This chain joins TRBV2 and TRBJ2-5; TRBD2 aligns across 11 bases. The sample here was peripheral blood, taken on day 0 of AZD1222 vaccination. The source of this sequence is an adult in good health. CDR3 coding DNA: TGTGCCAGCAGTGCGGGACTAGCGGAGACAGAGACCCAGTACTTC. Translating gives CASSAGLAETETQYF. The whole variable domain, remainder taken from reference TRBV2 and TRBJ2-5, is EPEVTQTPSHQVTQMGQEVILRCVPISNHLYFYWYRQILGQKVEFLVSFYNNEISEKSEIFDDQFSVERPDGSNFTLKIRSTKLEDSAMYFCASSAGLAETETQYFGPGTRLLVL.